Below, 4 T cell receptor beta chains from the same sample are listed, as sequenced in a study of shared clonotypes between healthy human individuals. Data came from immunoSEQ multiplex PCR; TCRdb stores just in-frame clones and leaves some out. The sample lists millions of clones, around 95% occurring once. Sequenced input: naive CD4+ T cells sorted from blood. As to subset: CD45RA+ positively selected. The receptors stem from a man younger than 35 in good health.

The J gene is TRBJ2-7, the V gene TRBV6-5; possibly TRBD1 for D (6 bases). V was shortened by 1 base and J by 5 bases, with 15 bases between the two germline ends. The length of the CDR3 is 15 residues. The germline V gene has CDR1 MNHEY and CDR2 SVGAGI. CDR3 nucleotide sequence: TGTGCCAGCAGTTACTTTCGGGCAGGGGCCCACGAGCAGTACTTC. Its protein product is CASSYFRAGAHEQYF.

This clone was picked up one time. The chain is built from TRBV11-3 and TRBJ2-7; 11 bases line up with TRBD1. The CDR3 runs 15 residues. Per germline, CDR1 SGHNT and CDR2 YENEEA. Trimming cost V 0 bases and J 6 bases; bases outside gene matches: 4. CDR3 protein: CASSLDGQGAGEQYF. The DNA for the CDR3 is TGTGCCAGCAGCTTAGATGGACAGGGGGCGGGCGAGCAGTACTTC.

CDR3 nucleotides: TGTGCCAGCAGTGACCTCGGCGGGGGGACCCAGTACTTC. As protein: CASSDLGGGTQYF. The chain uses TRBV6-4 and TRBJ2-5; 7 bases line up with TRBD2. V trimming: 2 bases; J trimming: 7 bases; junction bases outside the gene matches: 4. The CDR3 sequence is 13 residues long. From germline, CDR1 is MRHNA and CDR2 SNTAGT.

This chain connects TRBV5-1 to TRBJ1-2, with D possibly being TRBD1 (5 bases). This CDR3 comprises 13 residues. Per the germline V gene, CDR1 is SGHRS and CDR2 is YFSETQ. Between the trimmed V and J ends, which lost 3 bases and 8 bases, there was a span of 14 bases. The CDR3 DNA follows: TGCGCCAGCAGCTCCCTGTTGGGGCAGGGCTACACCTTC. It codes for CASSSLLGQGYTF.